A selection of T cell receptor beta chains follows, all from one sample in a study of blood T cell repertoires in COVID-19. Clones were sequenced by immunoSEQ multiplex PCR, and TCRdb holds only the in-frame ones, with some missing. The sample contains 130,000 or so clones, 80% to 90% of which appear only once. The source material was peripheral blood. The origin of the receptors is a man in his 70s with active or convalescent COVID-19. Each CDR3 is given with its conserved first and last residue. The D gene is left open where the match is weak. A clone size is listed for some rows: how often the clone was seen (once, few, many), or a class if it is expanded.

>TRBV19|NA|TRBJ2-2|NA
TGTGCCAGTAGTACCCTAGTGGTCGGGGAGCTGTTTTTT
CASSTLVVGELFF
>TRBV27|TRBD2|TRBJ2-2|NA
TGTGCCAGCAGTAGGGCGGCGGGAGTTATCACCGGGGAGCTGTTTTTT
CASSRAAGVITGELFF
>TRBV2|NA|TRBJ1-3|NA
TGTGCCAGCCAGGGCACCTCTGGAAACACCATATATTTT
CASQGTSGNTIYF
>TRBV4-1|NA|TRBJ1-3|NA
TGCGCCAGCAGCCAACAGGTTTCTGGAAACACCATATATTTT
CASSQQVSGNTIYF
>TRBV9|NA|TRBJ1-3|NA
TGTGCCAGCAGCTCCCTGTCCTCTGGAAACACCATATATTTT
CASSSLSSGNTIYF
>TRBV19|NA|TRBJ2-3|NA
TGTGCCAGTAATCCTCAGGGTGCAGATACGCAGTATTTT
CASNPQGADTQYF
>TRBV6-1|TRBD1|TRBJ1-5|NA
TGTGCCAGCAGTGAGACAGGGGGCGAGAAGAGGAGGCCCCAGCATTTT
CASSETGGEKRRPQHF
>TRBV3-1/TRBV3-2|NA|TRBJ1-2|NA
TGTGCCAGCAGCCAAGCAGGGGCCGCTTATATCTATGGCTACACCTTC
CASSQAGAAYIYGYTF
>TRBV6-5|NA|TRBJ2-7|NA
TGTGCCAGCAGTTACGGACGGGGAAGCTCCTACGAGCAGTACTTC
CASSYGRGSSYEQYF
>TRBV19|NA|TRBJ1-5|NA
TGTGCCAGTAGTATAAGGCGGGAAGCTCAGCCCCAGCATTTT
CASSIRREAQPQHF
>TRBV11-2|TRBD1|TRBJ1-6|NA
TGTGCCAGCAGCCCCCTTGACAGGGATCATTCACCCCTCCACTTT
CASSPLDRDHSPLHF
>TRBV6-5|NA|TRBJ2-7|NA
TGTGCCAGCAGTTACTCGACAAGACGTTCCTACGAGCAGTACTTC
CASSYSTRRSYEQYF
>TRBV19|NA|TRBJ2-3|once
TGTGCCGTCGGGGTAACTAGCACAGATACGCAGTATTTT
CAVGVTSTDTQYF
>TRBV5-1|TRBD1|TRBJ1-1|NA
TGCGCCAGCAGTAAGGGGGCCACTGAAGCTTTCTTT
CASSKGATEAFF
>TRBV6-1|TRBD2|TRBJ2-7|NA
TGTGCCAGCAGTGTATCGTTTAAGGGACTAGTCTACGAGCAGTACTTC
CASSVSFKGLVYEQYF
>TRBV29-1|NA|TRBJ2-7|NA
TGCAGCGCCTCCAAGGGGCAGGTATACGAGCAGTACTTC
CSASKGQVYEQYF
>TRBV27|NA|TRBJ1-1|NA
TGTGCCACGACCCCGGGACTCGGGGGCACTGAAGCTTTCTTT
CATTPGLGGTEAFF
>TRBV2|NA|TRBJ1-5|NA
TGTGCCAGCACCTACAAGACAGGCAATCAGCCCCAGCATTTT
CASTYKTGNQPQHF
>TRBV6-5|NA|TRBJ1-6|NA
TGTGCCAGCAGATCAGGACAGTTTTATAATTCACCCCTCCACTTT
CASRSGQFYNSPLHF
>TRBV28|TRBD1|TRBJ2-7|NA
TGTGCCAGCAACCCCCGGACAGGGGGCTTCCACGAGCAGTACTTC
CASNPRTGGFHEQYF
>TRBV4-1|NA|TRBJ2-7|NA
TGCGCCAGCAGCCAAGATTTGGGGCATCCATACGAGCAGTACTTC
CASSQDLGHPYEQYF